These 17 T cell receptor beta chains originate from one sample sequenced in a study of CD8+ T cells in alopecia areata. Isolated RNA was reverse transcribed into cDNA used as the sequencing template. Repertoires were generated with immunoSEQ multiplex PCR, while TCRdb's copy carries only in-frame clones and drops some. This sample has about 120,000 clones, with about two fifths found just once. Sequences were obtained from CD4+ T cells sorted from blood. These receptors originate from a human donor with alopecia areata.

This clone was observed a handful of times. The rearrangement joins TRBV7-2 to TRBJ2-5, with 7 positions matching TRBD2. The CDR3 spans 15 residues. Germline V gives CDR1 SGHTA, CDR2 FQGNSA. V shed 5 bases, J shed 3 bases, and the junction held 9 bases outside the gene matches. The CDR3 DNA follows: TGTGCCAGCAGCCGTATGGCGGGGGACGAAGAGACCCAGTACTTC. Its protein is CASSRMAGDEETQYF.

This CDR3 reads CASRRWGPHEQYF. The CDR3 nucleotides are TGCGCCAGCCGTCGATGGGGTCCGCACGAGCAGTACTTC. The rearrangement links TRBV23-1 to TRBJ2-7; D call uncertain. TRBV23-1 qualifies as an ORF whose function is uncertain. Deletions cut 8 bases from V and 5 bases from J, with 16 bases between. CDR3 length: 13 amino acids.

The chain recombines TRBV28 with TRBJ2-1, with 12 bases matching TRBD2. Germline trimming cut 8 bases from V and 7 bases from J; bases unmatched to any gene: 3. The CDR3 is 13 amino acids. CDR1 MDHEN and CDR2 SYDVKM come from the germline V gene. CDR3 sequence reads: CASLAGGSNEQFF. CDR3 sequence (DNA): TGTGCCAGCCTAGCGGGAGGGTCGAATGAGCAGTTCTTC. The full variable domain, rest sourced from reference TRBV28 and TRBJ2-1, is DVKVTQSSRYLVKRTGEKVFLECVQDMDHENMFWYRQDPGLGLRLIYFSYDVKMKEKGDIPEGYSVSREKKERFSLILESASTNQTSMYLCASLAGGSNEQFFGPGTRLTVL.

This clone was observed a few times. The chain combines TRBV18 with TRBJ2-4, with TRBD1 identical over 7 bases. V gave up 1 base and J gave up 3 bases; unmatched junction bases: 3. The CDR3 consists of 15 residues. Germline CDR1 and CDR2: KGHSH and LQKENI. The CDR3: CASSPQTGRKNIQYF. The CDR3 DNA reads TGTGCCAGCTCACCACAGACAGGGCGCAAAAACATTCAGTACTTC.

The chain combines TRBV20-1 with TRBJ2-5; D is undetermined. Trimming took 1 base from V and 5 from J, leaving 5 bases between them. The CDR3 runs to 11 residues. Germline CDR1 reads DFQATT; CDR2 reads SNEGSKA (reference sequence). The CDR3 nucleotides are TGCAGTGCTAGAGCCTCGGAGACCCAGTACTTC. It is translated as CSARASETQYF.

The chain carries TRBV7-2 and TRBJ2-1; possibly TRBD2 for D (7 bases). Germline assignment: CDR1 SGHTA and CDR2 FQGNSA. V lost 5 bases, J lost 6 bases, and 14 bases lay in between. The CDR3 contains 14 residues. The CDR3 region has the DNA TGTGCCAGCAGCCCCGGACTAGGGGGCAATGAGCAGTTCTTC. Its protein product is CASSPGLGGNEQFF.

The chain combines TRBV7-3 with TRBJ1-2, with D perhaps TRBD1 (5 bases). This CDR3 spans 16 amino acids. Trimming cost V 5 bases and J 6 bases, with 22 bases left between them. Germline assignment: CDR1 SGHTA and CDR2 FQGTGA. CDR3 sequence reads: CASSPSGTARANGYTF. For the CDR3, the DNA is TGTGCCAGCAGCCCATCCGGGACGGCGCGAGCTAATGGCTACACCTTC.

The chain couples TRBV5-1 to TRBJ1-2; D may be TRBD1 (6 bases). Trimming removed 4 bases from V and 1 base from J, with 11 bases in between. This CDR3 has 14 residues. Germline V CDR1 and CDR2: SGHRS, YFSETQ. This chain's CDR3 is CASSLGQLNYGYTF. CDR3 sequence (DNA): TGCGCCAGCAGCCTAGGACAGCTTAACTATGGCTACACCTTC.

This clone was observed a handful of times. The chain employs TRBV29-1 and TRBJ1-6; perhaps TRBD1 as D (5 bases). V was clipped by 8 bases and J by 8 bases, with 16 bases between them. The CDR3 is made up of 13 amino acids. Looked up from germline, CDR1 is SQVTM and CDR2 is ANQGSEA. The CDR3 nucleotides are TGCAGCATTCGACCGGGGCCAGATTCACCCCTCCACTTT. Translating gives CSIRPGPDSPLHF.

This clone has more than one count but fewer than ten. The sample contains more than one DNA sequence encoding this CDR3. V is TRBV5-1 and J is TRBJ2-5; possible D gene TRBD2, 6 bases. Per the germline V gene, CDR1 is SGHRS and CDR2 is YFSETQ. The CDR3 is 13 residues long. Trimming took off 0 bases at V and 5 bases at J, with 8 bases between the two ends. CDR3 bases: TGCGCCAGCAGCTTGGGAGGAGGGGAGACCCAGTACTTC. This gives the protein CASSLGGGETQYF.

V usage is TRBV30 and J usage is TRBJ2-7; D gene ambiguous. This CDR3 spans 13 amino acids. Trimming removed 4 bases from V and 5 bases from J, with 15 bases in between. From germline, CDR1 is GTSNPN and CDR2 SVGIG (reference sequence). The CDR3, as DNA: TGTGCCTGGACAACCGCGACTTCCGACGAGCAGTACTTC. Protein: CAWTTATSDEQYF.

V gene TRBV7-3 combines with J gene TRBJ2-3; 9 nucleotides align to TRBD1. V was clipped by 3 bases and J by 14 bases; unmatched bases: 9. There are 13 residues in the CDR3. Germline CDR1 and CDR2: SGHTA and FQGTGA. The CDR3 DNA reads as TGTGCCAGCAGCTTTAGTTGGACAGGGGAGCGGTATTTT. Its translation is CASSFSWTGERYF.

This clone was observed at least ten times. The CDR3 loop reads CAIGQTETQYF. The CDR3 bases are TGTGCCATCGGACAGACGGAGACCCAGTACTTC. The J gene is TRBJ2-5, the V gene TRBV10-3; a weak D match, TRBD1 (6 bases). This CDR3 spans 11 amino acids. Germline CDR1 ENHRY, CDR2 SYGVKD. Between the trimmed V and J ends, which lost 8 bases and 5 bases, there was a span of 9 bases.

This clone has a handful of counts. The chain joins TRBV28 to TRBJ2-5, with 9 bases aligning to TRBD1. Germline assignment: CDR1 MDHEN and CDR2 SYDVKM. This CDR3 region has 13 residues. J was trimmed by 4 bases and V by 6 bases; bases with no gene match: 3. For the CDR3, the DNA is TGTGCCAGCAGGGTGGGACAGGGAGAGACCCAGTACTTC. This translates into CASRVGQGETQYF.

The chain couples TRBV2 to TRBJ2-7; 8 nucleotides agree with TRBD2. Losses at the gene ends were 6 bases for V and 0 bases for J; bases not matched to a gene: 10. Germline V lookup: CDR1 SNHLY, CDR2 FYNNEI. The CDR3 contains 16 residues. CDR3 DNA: TGTGCCAGCAGGAGGGGGGCAAGCGGGAGCTCCTACGAGCAGTACTTC. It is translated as CASRRGASGSSYEQYF. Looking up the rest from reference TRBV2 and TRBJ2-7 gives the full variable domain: EPEVTQTPSHQVTQMGQEVILRCVPISNHLYFYWYRQILGQKVEFLVSFYNNEISEKSEIFDDQFSVERPDGSNFTLKIRSTKLEDSAMYFCASRRGASGSSYEQYFGPGTRLTVT.

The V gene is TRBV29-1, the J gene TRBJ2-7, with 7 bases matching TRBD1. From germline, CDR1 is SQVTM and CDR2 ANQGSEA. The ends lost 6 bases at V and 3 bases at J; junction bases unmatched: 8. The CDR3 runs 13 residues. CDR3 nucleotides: TGCAGCGTAGCCGGTAGACAGGGCTACGAGCAGTACTTC. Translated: CSVAGRQGYEQYF.

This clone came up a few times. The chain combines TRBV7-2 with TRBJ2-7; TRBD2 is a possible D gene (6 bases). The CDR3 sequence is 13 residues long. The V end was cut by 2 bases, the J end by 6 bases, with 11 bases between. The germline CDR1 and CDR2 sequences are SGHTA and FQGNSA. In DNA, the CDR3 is TGTGCCAGCAGCTTACAGACTAGTTCCGAGCAGTACTTC. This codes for CASSLQTSSEQYF.